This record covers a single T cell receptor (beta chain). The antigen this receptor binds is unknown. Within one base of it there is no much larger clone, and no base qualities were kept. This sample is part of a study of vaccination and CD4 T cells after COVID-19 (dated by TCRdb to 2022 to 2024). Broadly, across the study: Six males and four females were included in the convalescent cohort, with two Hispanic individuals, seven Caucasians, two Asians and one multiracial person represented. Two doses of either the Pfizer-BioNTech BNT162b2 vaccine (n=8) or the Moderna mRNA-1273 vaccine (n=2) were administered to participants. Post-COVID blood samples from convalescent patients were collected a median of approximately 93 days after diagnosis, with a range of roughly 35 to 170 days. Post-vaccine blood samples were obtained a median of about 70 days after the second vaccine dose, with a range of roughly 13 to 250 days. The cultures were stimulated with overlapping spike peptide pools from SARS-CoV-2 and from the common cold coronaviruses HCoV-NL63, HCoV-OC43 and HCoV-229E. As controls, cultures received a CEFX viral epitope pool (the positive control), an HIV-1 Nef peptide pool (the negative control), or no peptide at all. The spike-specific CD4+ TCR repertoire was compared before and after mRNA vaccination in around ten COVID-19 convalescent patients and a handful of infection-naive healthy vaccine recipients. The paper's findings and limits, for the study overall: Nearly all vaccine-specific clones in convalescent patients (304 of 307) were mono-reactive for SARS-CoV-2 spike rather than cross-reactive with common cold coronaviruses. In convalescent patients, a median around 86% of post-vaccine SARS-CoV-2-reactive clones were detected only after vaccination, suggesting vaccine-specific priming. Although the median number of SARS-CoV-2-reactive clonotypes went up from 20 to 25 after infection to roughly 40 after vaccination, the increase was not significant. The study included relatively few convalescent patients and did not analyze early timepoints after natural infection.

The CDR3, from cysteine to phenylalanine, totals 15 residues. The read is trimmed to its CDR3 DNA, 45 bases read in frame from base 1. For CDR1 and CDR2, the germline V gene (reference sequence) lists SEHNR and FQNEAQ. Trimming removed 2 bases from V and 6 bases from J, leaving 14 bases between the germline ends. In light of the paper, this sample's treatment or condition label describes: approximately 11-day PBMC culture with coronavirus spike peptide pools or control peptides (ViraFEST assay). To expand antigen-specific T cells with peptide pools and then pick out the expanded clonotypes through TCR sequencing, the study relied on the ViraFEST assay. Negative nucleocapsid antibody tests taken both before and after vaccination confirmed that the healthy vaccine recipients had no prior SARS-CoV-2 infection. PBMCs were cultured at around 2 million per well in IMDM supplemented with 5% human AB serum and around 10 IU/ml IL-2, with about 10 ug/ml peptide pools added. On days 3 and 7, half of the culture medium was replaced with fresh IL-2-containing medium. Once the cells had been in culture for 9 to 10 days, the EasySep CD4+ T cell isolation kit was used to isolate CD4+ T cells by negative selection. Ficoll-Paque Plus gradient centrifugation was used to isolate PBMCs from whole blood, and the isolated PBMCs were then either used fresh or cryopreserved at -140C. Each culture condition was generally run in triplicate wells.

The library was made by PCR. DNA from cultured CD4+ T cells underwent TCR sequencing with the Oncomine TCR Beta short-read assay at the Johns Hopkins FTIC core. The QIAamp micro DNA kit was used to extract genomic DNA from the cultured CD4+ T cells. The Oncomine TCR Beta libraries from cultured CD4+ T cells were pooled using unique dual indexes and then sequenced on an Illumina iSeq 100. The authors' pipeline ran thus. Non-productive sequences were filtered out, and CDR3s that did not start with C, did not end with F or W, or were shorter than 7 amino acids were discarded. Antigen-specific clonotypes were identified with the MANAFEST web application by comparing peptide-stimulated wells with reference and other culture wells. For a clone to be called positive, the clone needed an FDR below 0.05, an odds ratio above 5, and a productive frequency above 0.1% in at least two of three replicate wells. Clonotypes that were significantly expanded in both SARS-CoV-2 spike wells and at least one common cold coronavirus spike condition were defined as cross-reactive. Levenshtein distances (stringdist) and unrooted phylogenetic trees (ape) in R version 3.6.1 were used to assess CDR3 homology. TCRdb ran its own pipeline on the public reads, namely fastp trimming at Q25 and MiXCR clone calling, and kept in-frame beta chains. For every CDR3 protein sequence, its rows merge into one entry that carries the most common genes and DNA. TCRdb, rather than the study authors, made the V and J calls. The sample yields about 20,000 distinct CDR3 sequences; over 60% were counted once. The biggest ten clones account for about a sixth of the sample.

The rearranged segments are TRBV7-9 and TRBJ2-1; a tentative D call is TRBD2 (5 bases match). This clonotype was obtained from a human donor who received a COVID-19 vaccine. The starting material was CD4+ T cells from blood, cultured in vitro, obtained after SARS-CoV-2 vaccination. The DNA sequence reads TGTGCCAGCAGCTTATCGGGATCAAGCGGCAATGAGCAGTTCTTC. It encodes CASSLSGSSGNEQFF.